This TCR beta chain came from a study of shared clonotypes between healthy human individuals. Notes on the study in general: Represented diversity, genetic and exposure-history alike, was limited by few donors.

Points on this clone: Its antigen is currently unknown.

Method: immunoSEQ multiplex PCR; TCRdb's copy keeps in-frame clones and lacks some. The table shows 150,000 to 200,000 clones, with 85% to 95% occurring only once. Germline V gene data show CDR1 as SGHRS and CDR2 as YFSETQ. J was trimmed by 0 bases and V by 0 bases; bases with no gene match: 12. This CDR3 is built from 19 residues. This receptor was identified in a woman in her thirties in good health. The chain carries TRBV5-1 and TRBJ1-5; 7 nucleotides line up with TRBD1. Sequenced material: naive CD4+ T cells sorted from blood. Subset noted: CD45RA+ positively selected. This chain's CDR3 is CASSLEDREGHYSNQPQHF. The CDR3 DNA follows: TGCGCCAGCAGCTTGGAAGACAGGGAGGGCCACTATAGCAATCAGCCCCAGCATTTT.